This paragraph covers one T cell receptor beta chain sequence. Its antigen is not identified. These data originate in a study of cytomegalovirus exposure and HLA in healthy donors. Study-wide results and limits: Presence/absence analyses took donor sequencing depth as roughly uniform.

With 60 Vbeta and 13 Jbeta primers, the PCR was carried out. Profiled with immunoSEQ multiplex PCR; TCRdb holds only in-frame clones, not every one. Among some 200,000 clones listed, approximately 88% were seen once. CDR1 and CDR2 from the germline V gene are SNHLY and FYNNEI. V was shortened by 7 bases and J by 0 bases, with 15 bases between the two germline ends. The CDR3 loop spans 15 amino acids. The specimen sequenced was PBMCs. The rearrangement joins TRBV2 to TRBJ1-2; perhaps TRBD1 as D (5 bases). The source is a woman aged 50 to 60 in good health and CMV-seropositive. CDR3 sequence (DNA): TGTGCCAGCAAAAGGGGATTAATAGCTAACTATGGCTACACCTTC. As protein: CASKRGLIANYGYTF.